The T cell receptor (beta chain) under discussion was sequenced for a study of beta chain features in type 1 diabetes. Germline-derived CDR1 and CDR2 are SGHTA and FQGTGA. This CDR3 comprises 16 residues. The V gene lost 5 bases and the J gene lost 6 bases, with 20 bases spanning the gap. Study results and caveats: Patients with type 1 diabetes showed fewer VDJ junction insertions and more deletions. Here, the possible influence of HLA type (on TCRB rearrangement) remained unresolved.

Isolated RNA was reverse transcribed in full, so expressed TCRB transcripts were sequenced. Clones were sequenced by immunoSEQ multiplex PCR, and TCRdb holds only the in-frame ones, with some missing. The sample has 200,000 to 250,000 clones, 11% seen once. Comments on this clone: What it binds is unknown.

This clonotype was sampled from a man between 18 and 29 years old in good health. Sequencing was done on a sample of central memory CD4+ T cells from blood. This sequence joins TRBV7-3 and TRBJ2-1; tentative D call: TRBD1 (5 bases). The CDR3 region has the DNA TGTGCCAGCAGCCCCTACCCAGGCAGGGTAACCAATGAGCAGTTCTTC. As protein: CASSPYPGRVTNEQFF.